Many counts were recorded for the clone carrying this T cell receptor (beta chain). Its specificity is not known. The sample belongs to a study of spatial heterogeneity in lung cancer. Findings of the study overall: In blood, ubiquitous expanded tumor TCRs appeared more at resection than follow-up.

Every individual TCR cDNA molecule carried its own unique molecular identifier, which allowed correction of PCR and sequencing errors. From the 5' RACE reads, TCRdb called clonotypes with MiXCR, one entry per CDR3 protein. The sample includes about 15,000 distinct CDR3 sequences, 7.5% to 10% of them seen just once. Time point indicated: sample taken at primary tumor resection. Whole RNA was taken from tumor, nontumor lung or frozen PBMC; it was then sequenced unsorted. There were some 76 donors, all of them untreated patients with early-stage non-small cell lung cancer. V was cut by 5 bases and J by 2 bases, with 7 bases left in between. Germline CDR1 LGHDT, CDR2 YNNKEL (reference sequence). The CDR3 totals 14 residues.

The sequenced sample was PBMCs, obtained at surgery. The clonotype comes from a female donor with early-stage non-small cell lung cancer. The V gene is TRBV3-1, the J gene TRBJ2-6; D not resolved. As DNA, the CDR3 is TGTGCCAGCAGCGTCACAGCTGGGGCCAACGTCCTGACTTTC. This codes for CASSVTAGANVLTF. Full variable domain (missing parts from reference TRBV3-1 and TRBJ2-6): DTAVSQTPKYLVTQMGNDKSIKCEQNLGHDTMYWYKQDSKKFLKIMFSYNNKELIINETVPNRFSPKSPDKAHLNLHINSLELGDSAVYFCASSVTAGANVLTFGAGSRLTVL.